Listed here is a single T cell receptor (beta chain). The antigen is undetermined. V lost 1 base, J lost 7 bases, and 8 bases lay in between. The CDR3 consists of 13 residues. Looked up from germline, CDR1 is MGHRA and CDR2 is YSYEKL. PCR used 60 Vbeta primers and 13 Jbeta primers. Method: immunoSEQ multiplex PCR; TCRdb's copy keeps in-frame clones and lacks some. The sample carries around 230,000 clones, roughly 85% recorded once. The sample belongs to a study of cytomegalovirus exposure and HLA in healthy donors. Study-level results: Productive status was seen about 87% or about 30% of the time for most TCR beta V segments in an earlier analysis. Many donors carried some public TCRs, although rarity characterized most TCR sequences.

The V and J genes are TRBV4-1 and TRBJ1-5; maybe TRBD1 (5 bases). Sample: PBMCs. This sequence originates from a girl aged 2-10 years in good health and CMV-seronegative. The CDR3 reads CASSQVQGQPQHF. CDR3 DNA: TGCGCCAGCAGCCAAGTGCAGGGCCAGCCCCAGCATTTT.